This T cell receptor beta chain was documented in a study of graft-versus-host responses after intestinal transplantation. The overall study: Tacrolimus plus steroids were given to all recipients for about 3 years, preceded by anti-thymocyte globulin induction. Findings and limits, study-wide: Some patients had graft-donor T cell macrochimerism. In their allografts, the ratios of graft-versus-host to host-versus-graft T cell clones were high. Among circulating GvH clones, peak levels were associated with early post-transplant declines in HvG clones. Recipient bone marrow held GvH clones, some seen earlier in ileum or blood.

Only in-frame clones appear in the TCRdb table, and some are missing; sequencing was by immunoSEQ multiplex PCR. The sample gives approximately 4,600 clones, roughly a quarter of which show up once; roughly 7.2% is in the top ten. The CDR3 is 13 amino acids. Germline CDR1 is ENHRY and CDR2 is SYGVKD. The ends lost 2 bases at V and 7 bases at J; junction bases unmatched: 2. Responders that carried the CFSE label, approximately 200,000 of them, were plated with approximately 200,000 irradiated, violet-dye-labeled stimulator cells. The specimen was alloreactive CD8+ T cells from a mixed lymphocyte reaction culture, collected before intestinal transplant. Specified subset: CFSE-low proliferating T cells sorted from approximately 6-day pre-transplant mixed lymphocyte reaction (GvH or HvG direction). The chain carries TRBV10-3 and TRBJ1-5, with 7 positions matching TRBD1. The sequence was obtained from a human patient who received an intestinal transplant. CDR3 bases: TGTGCCATCAGTGAGGACAGGGACCAGCCCCAGCATTTT. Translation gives CAISEDRDQPQHF.